This T cell receptor beta chain was profiled in a study of blood T cell repertoires in COVID-19. CDR1 and CDR2 (germline): SGHRS, YFSETQ. The CDR3 has 16 residues. The ends were cut back, 2 bases at V and 4 bases at J, with 18 bases in the middle. Assay used: immunoSEQ multiplex PCR; TCRdb lists only in-frame clones, some missing. The top ten clones hold about 9% of a sample with about 200,000 clones, around 83% of them seen once. What was sequenced was peripheral blood. This chain joins TRBV5-1 and TRBJ1-1; D not resolved. The TCR originated in a man in his fifties or sixties with active or convalescent COVID-19. CDR3 in DNA: TGCGCCAGCAGCTTCCGGGCCCAATTGGAGGGCACTGAAGCTTTCTTT. It is translated as CASSFRAQLEGTEAFF.